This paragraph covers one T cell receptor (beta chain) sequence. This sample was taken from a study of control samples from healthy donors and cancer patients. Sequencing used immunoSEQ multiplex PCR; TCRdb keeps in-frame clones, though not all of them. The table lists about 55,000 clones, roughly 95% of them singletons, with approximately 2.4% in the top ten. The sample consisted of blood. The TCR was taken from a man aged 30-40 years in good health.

CDR3 in amino acids: CASTRSTTGELFF. CDR3 in DNA: TGTGCCAGTACCCGGTCCACCACCGGGGAGCTGTTTTTT. The genes are TRBV19 and TRBJ2-2; D is unresolved. The V end was cut by 7 bases, the J end by 4 bases, with 10 bases between. CDR3 length: 13 residues. Looked up from germline, CDR1 is LNHDA and CDR2 is SQIVND (reference sequence).